Described below is a single TCR beta chain sequence and its context. Its antigen target is currently unknown. No per-base quality is available; no much larger clone lies one base away. The germline V end is reduced by 4 bases and the J end by 6 bases; junction bases left unmatched: 2. From its cysteine to its phenylalanine, the CDR3 spans 12 amino acids. Only CDR3 DNA is held: 36 bases, read in frame from base 1. Per the germline V gene (reference sequence), LNHDA is the CDR1 and SQIVND is the CDR2. The cohort consisted of hundreds of healthy bone marrow donors. Cohort members were all nominally healthy when sampled, although unrecorded immune exposures were likely present. The donor was CMV seronegative and was included in the group of 352 seronegative cohort members. Each donor provided a peripheral blood sample, and peripheral blood mononuclear cells were used for TCR beta sequencing. Genomic DNA extraction from the blood cell samples was performed with the Qiagen DNeasy Blood Extraction Kit.

This specimen comes from a study of cytomegalovirus exposure and HLA in healthy donors (dated by TCRdb to 2017 to 2019). Turning to the overall study: An earlier analysis of several hundred of the donors reported 276 Gb of sequence data and 100 million to 120 million unique TCR beta sequences obtained from about 170 million T cells. The genetic ancestry cluster associated with self-reported Caucasian donors included 80% to 90% of the roughly 380 genotyped donors. All discovery cohort repertoires had been generated on a single sequencing platform. HLA typing included class I and class II loci at four-digit resolution. Donor age, sex, ethnicity and CMV serostatus were compiled alongside the repertoire data. Along with the 666-subject first cohort, a separate validation cohort of around 120 different subjects was used. A later analysis re-analyzed previously published TCR beta repertoires from roughly 630 donors and added high-resolution HLA genotyping to study TCR occurrence patterns. The study profiled the T cell repertoires of hundreds of subjects by immunosequencing and related them to cytomegalovirus serostatus. The number of typed donors differed by locus: about 629-630 for A, B, C, DRB1 and DQB1; 522 for DQA1; 606 for DPA1; and approximately 450 for DPB1. Approximately 300 gigabases of sequencing data and 70 million to 100 million unique TCR sequences made up an early release that covered 500 to 700 HLA-typed donors. A later genetic analysis used genome-wide SNP genotypes for about 65% of the 666 donors, treating that subset as a discovery cohort. To predict cytomegalovirus infection status, the study brought together high-throughput TCR immunosequencing, statistical association of individual TCRs with disease status, and machine learning. Four or five DR-DQ haplotypes were handled as single units for association and clustering because linkage in the cohort was strong. Among 398 genotyped donors of the cohort, an average of roughly 240,000 unique TCR beta nucleotide sequences were sequenced per donor, around a sixth of them non-productive. The study aimed to test whether signatures of past pathogen exposure could be identified by cataloging public T cell receptors. To decide whether each TCR beta V gene segment behaved as functional or pseudogenic, an earlier analysis of approximately 620 of the donors relied on high-throughput TCR beta sequencing. Rather than drawing on any new phenotypic data, the later analysis identified candidate immune exposures from TCR beta sequences and the way those sequences occurred across donors. Paper-wide results and their limitations: A few of the identified cytomegalovirus-associated TCR beta chains were confirmed in vitro to be specific for cytomegalovirus antigens. A total of 150 or so TCR beta chains were listed by the study as associated with cytomegalovirus. Compared with the approximately 720-donor mean, donors in an Asian-associated ancestry cluster had fewer N-insertions in productive TCRs, according to a later genetic analysis. Cytomegalovirus status was reported to be diagnosed by the classifier with high specificity and sensitivity in both the original and validation cohorts. The authors suggested that the approach could potentially be generalized to other disease states and immunological phenotypes. A group of highly shared sequence variants was considered likely to be a technical artifact of the sequencing pipeline. Most TCR sequences were seen in very few donors, while some public TCRs were found in many individuals. In a later analysis, HLA-associated TCR beta chains showed more clonal expansion and lower generation probabilities than non-associated chains that were equally common. An association between a missense DCLRE1C variant and V-gene and J-gene trimming of TCR beta chains was found in a later genetic analysis and replicated in an independent cohort. Several of the top co-occurrence clusters appeared to be linked to parvovirus B19, influenza, CMV and Epstein-Barr virus, according to a later analysis. In a later analysis, 16,951 TCR beta sequences were associated with specific HLA alleles at a false discovery rate of 0.05. Some IMGT-functional V segments, including TRBV6-2 and TRBV6-3, could not be told apart with the 87-base-pair reads, so those segments were excluded. This cohort had only TCR beta chains sequenced, and the lack of alpha or paired-chain data limited which features could be detected. Linkage disequilibrium might explain the correlated functional status among segregating V segments, but an unknown experimental factor could not be excluded. An earlier analysis of approximately 590 of the donors showed that most TCR beta V segments appeared in productive rearrangements either about 87% or about 30% of the time, which broadly matched IMGT annotations. Strong co-occurrence of HLA alleles, especially DR and DQ, made assigning TCR associations to individual alleles difficult. The earlier analysis of 587 of the donors excluded approximately 15 rarely observed V segments, including chromosome 9 orphons, because counts were too low. Sequencing depth was assumed to be roughly uniform across donors in the presence/absence analyses, though that assumption may not hold. According to a later analysis, most CMV-associated TCR beta chains appeared to be HLA-restricted, and the HLA associations seemed to be driven largely by CMV exposure. A further reported finding was that TCR beta sequences accurately predicted the HLA-A and HLA-B alleles for most subjects in the first cohort. Immune exposure information for the cohort was limited to CMV serostatus. Because some donors lacked HLA typing at each locus, the association tests relied only on the typed subset. According to a later analysis, TCR association rates differed among HLA loci, with DRB1 alleles showing the most associated TCRs and HLA-C alleles showing the fewest.

Libraries were built with the immunoSEQ multiplex PCR assay. A mixture of 60 forward primers for TCR Vbeta segments and 13 reverse primers for TCR Jbeta segments was used in the multiplex PCR. Amplification of the CDR3 region of rearranged TCR beta genes was performed with a multiplex PCR assay on genomic DNA. The Illumina HiSeq System was used to sequence the amplified TCR beta libraries as 87-base-pair reads. On the study's bioinformatics: In a later analysis, about 80 million unique TCR beta chains were counted across the roughly 670 repertoires, and approximately 11 million of these chains were shared by at least two donors. A nearest-neighbor algorithm error-corrected the raw reads and collapsed the reads into unique sequences, merging closely related sequences to remove PCR and sequencing errors. CDR3 sequences were aligned to IMGT reference sequences to assign V, D and J gene segments. Each retained sequence needed at least a six-nucleotide match to both a V gene segment and a J gene segment. A rearrangement was called productive if the CDR3 had no stop codons and remained in frame with V and J, and every other rearrangement was called non-productive. Following IMGT convention, CDR3 was defined as the stretch from the second conserved V-encoded cysteine up to the conserved J-encoded phenylalanine. Sequences without an unambiguous match to a single V gene segment were excluded from the earlier analysis of several hundred of the donors. In an earlier analysis of 587 of the donors, V segments were called functional above 56.7% productive rearrangements and were called segregating when the between-donor standard deviation exceeded 5%. A statistical classification framework was developed to diagnose cytomegalovirus status using the catalog of TCR beta chain sequences. V and J gene assignment, in a later analysis, came from comparing TCR nucleotide sequences with IMGT/GENE-DB human TR gene sequences. Using the TCRdist pipeline, a later analysis assigned CDR3 sequences along with most-parsimonious VDJ recombination scenarios. In a later analysis, each TCR beta chain was defined by its CDR3 amino acid sequence together with its V-gene family, and reads lacking a unique V-gene family were excluded. A later analysis removed nearly 600 highly shared, low-generation-probability nucleotide sequences to deal with suspected cross-contamination and a sequencing artifact. A later analysis calculated a clonal expansion index for each public chain from normalized within-repertoire ranks of inferred template counts. Generation probabilities in a later analysis came from a VDJ recombination model fitted to out-of-frame rearrangements, and those results were checked against IGoR. Hypergeometric tests were used in a later analysis to score TCR-TCR, TCR-HLA and TCR-CMV co-occurrence, with a repertoire-size bias correction applied to the TCR pairs. To estimate false discovery rates, a later analysis permuted the HLA or CMV assignments 20 times. A later analysis grouped co-occurring TCRs with DBSCAN, adding TCRdist sequence similarity when clustering within HLA-allele-positive subsets. For co-occurrence clustering, repertoires with fewer than 30,000 or more than 120,000 public chains were excluded, along with roughly 5 repertoires with anomalous nucleotide sharing. Drawn from immuneACCESS, this table holds only the in-frame rearrangements with V and J called that TCRdb kept. Clones are partly lost; checked studies trace under half to an unresolved V gene and leave the rest unexplained. For V, J and clone size, that table is used; D and trimming come from the DNA. The sample has about 140,000 clones on record, roughly 77% of them singletons. The ten largest clones take up around 2% of the sample.

The origin of this receptor is a young man in good health and CMV-seronegative. This receptor chain uses TRBV19 and TRBJ2-7, with TRBD1 matching 8 junction bases. Sequenced material: PBMCs. The sequenced DNA is TGTGCCAGTAGTACGACAGGGGCCGAGCAGTACTTC. The resulting protein is CASSTTGAEQYF.